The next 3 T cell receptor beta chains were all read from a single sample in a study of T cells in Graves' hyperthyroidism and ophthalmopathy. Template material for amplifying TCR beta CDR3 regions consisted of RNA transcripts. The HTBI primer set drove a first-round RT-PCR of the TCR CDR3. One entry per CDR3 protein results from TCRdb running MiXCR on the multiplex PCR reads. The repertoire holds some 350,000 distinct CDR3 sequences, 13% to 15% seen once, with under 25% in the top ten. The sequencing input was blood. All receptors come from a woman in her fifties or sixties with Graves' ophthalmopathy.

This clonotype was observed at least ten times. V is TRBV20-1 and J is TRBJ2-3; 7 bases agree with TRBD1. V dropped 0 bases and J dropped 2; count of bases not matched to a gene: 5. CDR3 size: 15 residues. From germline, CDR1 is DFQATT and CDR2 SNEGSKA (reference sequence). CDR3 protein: CSAREDRAVTDTQYF. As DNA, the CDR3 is TGCAGTGCTAGAGAAGACAGGGCCGTCACAGATACGCAGTATTTT.

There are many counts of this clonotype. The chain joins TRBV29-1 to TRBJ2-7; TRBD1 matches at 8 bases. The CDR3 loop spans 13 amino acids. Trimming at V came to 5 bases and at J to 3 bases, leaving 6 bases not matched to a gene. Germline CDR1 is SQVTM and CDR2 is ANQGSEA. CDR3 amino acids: CSVLGQGYYEQYF. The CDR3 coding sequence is TGCAGCGTTCTCGGACAGGGTTACTACGAGCAGTACTTC.

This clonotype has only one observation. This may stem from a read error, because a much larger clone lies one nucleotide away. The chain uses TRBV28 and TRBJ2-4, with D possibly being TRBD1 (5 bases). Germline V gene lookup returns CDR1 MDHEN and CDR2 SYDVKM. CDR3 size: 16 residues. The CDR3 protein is CASSTASAKDKNIRYF. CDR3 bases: TGTGCCAGCAGCACCGCGAGCGCTAAGGACAAAAACATTCGGTACTTC.